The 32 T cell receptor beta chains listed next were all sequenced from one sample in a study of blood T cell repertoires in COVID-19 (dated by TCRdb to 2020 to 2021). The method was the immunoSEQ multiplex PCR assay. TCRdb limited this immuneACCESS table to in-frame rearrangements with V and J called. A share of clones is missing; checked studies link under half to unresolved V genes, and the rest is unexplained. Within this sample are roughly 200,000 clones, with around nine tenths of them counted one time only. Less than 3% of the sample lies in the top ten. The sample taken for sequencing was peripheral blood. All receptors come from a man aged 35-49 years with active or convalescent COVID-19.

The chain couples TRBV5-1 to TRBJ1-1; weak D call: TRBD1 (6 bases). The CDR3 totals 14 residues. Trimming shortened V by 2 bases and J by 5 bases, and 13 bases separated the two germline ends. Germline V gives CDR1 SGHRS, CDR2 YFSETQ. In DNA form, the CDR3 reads TGCGCCAGCAGCTTCACAGGGATAGCTACTGAAGCTTTCTTT. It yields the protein CASSFTGIATEAFF.

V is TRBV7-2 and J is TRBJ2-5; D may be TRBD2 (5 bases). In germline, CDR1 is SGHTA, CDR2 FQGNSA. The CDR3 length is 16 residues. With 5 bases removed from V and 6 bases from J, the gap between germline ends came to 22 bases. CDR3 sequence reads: CASSQTRTGKGKTQYF. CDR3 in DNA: TGTGCCAGCAGCCAAACAAGGACGGGGAAGGGAAAGACCCAGTACTTC.

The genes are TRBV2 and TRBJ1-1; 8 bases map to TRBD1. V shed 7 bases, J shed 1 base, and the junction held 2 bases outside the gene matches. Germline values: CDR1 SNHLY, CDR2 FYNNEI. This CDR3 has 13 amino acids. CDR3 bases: TGTGCCAGCACCGGGACAGGGAACACTGAAGCTTTCTTT. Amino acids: CASTGTGNTEAFF.

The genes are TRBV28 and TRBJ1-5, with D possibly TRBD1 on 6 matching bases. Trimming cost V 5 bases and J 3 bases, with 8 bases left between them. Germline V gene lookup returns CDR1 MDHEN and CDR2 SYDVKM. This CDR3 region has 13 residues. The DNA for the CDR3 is TGTGCCAGCAGTACAGGGCTCAATCAGCCCCAGCATTTT. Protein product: CASSTGLNQPQHF.

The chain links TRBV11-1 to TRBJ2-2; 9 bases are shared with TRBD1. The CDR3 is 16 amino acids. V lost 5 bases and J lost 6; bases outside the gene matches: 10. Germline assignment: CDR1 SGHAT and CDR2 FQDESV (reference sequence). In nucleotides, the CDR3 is TGTGCCAGCAGCGCGTCCGGGACAGGGAAGGCCGGGGAGCTGTTTTTT. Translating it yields CASSASGTGKAGELFF.

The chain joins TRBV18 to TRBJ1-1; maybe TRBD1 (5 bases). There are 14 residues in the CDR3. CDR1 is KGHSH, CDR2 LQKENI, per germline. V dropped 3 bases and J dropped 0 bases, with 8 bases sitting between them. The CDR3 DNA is TGTGCCAGCTCACCGGCAGGGCTGAACACTGAAGCTTTCTTT. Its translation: CASSPAGLNTEAFF.

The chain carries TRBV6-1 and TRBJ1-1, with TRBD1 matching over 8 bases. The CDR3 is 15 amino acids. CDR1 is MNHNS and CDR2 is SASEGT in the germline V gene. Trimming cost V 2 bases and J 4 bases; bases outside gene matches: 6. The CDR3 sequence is CASSEWQGAPTEAFF. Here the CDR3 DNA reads TGTGCCAGCAGTGAATGGCAGGGGGCGCCCACTGAAGCTTTCTTT.

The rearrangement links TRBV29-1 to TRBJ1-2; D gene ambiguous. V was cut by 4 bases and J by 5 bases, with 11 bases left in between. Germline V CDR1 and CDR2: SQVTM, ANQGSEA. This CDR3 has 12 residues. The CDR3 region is CSVVRDWYGYTF. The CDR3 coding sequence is TGCAGCGTTGTGAGGGATTGGTATGGCTACACCTTC.

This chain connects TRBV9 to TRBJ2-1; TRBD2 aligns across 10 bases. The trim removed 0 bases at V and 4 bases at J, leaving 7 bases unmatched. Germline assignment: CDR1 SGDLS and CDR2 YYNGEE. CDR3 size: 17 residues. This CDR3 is CASSVVSGGHSYNEQFF. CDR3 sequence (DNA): TGTGCCAGCAGCGTAGTTAGCGGGGGGCATTCATACAATGAGCAGTTCTTC.

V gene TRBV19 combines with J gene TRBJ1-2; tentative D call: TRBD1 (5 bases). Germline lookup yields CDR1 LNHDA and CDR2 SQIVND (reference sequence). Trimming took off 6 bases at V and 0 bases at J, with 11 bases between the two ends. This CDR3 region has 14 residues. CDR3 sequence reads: CASRDGTANYGYTF. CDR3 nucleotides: TGTGCCAGTAGGGATGGGACTGCTAACTATGGCTACACCTTC.

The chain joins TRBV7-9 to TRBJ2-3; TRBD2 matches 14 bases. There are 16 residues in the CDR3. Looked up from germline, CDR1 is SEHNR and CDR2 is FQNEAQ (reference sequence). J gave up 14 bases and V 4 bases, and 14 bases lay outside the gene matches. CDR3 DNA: TGTGCCAGCAGCTCGTCGGGGACTAGCGGGGGCGAAAAGCGGTATTTT. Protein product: CASSSSGTSGGEKRYF.

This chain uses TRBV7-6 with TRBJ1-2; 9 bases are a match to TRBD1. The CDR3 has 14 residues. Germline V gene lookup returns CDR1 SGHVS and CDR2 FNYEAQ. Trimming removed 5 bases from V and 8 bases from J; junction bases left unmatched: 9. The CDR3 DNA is TGTGCCAGCAGCACCGGGACAGGGTGGTCGGGCTACACCTTC. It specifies CASSTGTGWSGYTF. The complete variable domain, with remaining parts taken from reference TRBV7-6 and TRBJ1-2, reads GAGVSQSPRYKVTKRGQDVALRCDPISGHVSLYWYRQALGQGPEFLTYFNYEAQQDKSGLPNDRFSAERPEGSISTLTIQRTEQRDSAMYRCASSTGTGWSGYTFGSGTRLTVV.

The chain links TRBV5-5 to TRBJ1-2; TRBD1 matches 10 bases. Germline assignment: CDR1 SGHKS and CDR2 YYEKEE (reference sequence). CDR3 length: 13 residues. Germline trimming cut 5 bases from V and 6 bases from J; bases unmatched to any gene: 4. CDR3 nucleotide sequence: TGTGCCAGCAGTTCCGGGACAGGGGATGGCTACACCTTC. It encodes CASSSGTGDGYTF.

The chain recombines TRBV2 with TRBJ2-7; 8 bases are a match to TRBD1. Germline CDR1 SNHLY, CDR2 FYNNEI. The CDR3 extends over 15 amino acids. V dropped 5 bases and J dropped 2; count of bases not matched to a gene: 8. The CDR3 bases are TGTGCCAGCAGTCCCCGGGACAGGACGCCCTACGAGCAGTACTTC. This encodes CASSPRDRTPYEQYF.

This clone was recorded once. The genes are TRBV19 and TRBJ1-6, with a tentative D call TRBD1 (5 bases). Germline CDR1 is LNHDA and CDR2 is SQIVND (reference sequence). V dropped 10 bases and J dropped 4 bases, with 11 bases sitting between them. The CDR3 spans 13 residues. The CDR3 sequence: CATQGKYNSPLHF. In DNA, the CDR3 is TGTGCCACCCAGGGTAAATATAATTCACCCCTCCACTTT.

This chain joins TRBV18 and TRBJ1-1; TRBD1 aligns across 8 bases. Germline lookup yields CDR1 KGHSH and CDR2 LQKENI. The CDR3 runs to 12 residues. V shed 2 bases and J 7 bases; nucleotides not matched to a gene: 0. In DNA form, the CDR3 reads TGTGCCAGCTCACCAGGGACAGGTGAAGCTTTCTTT. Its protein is CASSPGTGEAFF.

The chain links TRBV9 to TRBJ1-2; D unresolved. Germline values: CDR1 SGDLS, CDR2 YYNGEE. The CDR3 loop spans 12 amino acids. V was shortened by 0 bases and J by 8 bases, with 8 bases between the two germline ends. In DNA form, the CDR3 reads TGTGCCAGCAGCGTAGGATCGGGGGGCTACACCTTC. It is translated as CASSVGSGGYTF.

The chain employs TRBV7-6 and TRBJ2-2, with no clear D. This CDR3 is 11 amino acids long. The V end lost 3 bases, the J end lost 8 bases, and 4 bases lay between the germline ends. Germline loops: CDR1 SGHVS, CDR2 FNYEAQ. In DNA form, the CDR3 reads TGTGCCAGCAGCTTCCGGGGGGAGCTGTTTTTT. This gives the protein CASSFRGELFF. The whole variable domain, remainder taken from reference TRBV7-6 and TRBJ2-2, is GAGVSQSPRYKVTKRGQDVALRCDPISGHVSLYWYRQALGQGPEFLTYFNYEAQQDKSGLPNDRFSAERPEGSISTLTIQRTEQRDSAMYRCASSFRGELFFGEGSRLTVL.

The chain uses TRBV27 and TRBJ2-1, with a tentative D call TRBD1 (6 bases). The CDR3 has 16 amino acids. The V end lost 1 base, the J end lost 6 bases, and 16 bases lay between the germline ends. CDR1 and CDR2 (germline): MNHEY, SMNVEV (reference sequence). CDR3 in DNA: TGTGCCAGCAGTTTATGGGGGCAGAGGGGAGTCAATGAGCAGTTCTTC. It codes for CASSLWGQRGVNEQFF.

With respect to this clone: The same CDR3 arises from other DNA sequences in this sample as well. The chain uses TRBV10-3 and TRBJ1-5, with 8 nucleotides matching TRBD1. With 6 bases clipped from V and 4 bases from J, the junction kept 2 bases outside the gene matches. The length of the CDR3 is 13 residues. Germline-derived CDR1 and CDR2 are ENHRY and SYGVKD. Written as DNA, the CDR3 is TGTGCCATCAGGGGACAGGTGAATCAGCCCCAGCATTTT. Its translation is CAIRGQVNQPQHF.

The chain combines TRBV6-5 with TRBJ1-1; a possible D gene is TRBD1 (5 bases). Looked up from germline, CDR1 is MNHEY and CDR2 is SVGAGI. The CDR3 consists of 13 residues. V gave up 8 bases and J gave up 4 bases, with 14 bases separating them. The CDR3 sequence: CASRPRQSTEAFF. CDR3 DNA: TGTGCCAGCCGTCCGCGACAGAGCACTGAAGCTTTCTTT.

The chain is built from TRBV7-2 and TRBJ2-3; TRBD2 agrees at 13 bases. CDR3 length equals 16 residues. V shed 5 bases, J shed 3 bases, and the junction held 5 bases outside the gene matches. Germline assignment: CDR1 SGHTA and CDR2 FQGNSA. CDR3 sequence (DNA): TGTGCCAGCAGCGAGGGACTAGCGGGGTATACAGATACGCAGTATTTT. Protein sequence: CASSEGLAGYTDTQYF.

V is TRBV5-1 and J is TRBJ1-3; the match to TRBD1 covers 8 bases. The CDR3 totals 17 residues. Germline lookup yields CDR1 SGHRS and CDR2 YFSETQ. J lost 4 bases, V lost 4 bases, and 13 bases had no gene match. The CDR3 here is CASSPGQGPKKGNTIYF. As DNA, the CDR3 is TGCGCCAGCAGCCCCGGACAGGGCCCTAAAAAGGGAAACACCATATATTTT. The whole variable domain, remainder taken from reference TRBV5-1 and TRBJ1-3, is KAGVTQTPRYLIKTRGQQVTLSCSPISGHRSVSWYQQTPGQGLQFLFEYFSETQRNKGNFPGRFSGRQFSNSRSEMNVSTLELGDSALYLCASSPGQGPKKGNTIYFGEGSWLTVV.

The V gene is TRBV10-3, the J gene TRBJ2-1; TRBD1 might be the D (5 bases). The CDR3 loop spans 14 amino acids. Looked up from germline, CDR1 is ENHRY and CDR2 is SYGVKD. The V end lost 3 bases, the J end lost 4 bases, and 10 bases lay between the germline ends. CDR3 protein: CAISDRVGYNEQFF. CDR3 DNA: TGTGCCATCAGTGACAGGGTCGGGTACAATGAGCAGTTCTTC.

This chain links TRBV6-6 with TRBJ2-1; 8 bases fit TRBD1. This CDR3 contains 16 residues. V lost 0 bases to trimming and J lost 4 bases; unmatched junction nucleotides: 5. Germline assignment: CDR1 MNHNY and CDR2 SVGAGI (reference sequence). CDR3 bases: TGTGCCAGCAGTTACTCGAGTCAGGGGGCATACAATGAGCAGTTCTTC. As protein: CASSYSSQGAYNEQFF.

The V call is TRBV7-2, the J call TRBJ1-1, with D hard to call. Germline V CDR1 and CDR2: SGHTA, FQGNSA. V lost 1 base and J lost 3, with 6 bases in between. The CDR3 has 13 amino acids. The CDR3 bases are TGTGCCAGCAGCTTAGTCCGGGACACTGAAGCTTTCTTT. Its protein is CASSLVRDTEAFF.

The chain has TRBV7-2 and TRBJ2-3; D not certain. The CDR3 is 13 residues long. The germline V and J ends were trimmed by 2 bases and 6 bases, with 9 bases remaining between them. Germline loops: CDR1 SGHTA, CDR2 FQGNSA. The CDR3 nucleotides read TGTGCCAGCAGCTTATCCAGGTCGGATACGCAGTATTTT. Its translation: CASSLSRSDTQYF.

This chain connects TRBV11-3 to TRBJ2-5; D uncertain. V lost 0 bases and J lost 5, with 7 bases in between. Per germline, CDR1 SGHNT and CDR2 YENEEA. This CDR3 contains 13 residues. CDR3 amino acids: CASSLDRLETQYF. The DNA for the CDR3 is TGTGCCAGCAGCTTAGATCGGTTGGAGACCCAGTACTTC. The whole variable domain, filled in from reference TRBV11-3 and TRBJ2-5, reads EAGVVQSPRYKIIEKKQPVAFWCNPISGHNTLYWYLQNLGQGPELLIRYENEEAVDDSQLPKDRFSAERLKGVDSTLKIQPAELGDSAVYLCASSLDRLETQYFGPGTRLLVL.

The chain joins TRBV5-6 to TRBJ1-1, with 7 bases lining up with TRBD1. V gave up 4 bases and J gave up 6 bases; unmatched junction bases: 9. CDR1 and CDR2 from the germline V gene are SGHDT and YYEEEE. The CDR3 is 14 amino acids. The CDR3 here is CASSRTPGGPEAFF. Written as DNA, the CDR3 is TGTGCCAGCAGCCGGACCCCAGGGGGGCCTGAAGCTTTCTTT.

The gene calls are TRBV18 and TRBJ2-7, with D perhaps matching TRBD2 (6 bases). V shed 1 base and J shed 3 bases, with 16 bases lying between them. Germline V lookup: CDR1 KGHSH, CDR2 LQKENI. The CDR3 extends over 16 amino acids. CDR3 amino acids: CASSPRRGAGFYEQYF. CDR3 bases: TGTGCCAGCTCACCACGTCGCGGGGCTGGTTTCTACGAGCAGTACTTC.

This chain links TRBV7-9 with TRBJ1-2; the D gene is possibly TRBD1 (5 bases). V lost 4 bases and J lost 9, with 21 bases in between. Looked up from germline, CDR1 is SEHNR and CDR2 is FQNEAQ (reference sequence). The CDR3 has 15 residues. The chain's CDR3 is CASSSQGGPSIRYTF. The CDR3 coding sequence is TGTGCCAGCAGCTCCCAGGGTGGGCCTTCTATTCGCTACACCTTC.

CDR3 in DNA: TGTGCCAGCAGAGAGGACAGGAGGTACGAGCAGTACTTC. Translating gives CASREDRRYEQYF. J is TRBJ2-7 and V is TRBV6-5, with 7 bases aligning to TRBD1. V lost 6 bases, J lost 4 bases, and 6 bases stayed unmatched. Germline CDR1 reads MNHEY; CDR2 reads SVGAGI. The CDR3 length is 13 residues.